This is a list of T cell receptor beta chains from one sample in a study of vaccination and CD4 T cells after COVID-19. TCRdb reanalysed the PCR reads using MiXCR and keeps one entry per CDR3 protein. There are more than 9,500 distinct CDR3 sequences in the sample; around 21% occur only once, and 13% lies in the top ten. Their specific antigens are unknown. The starting material was CD4+ T cells from blood, cultured in vitro, obtained before SARS-CoV-2 vaccination. Every receptor here comes from a human donor who received a COVID-19 vaccine. The CDR3 runs from the conserved cysteine through the conserved F or W. The D gene is left open where the match is weak. Rows may omit the clone size; those that give it use once, few, many or a size class.

size: few
V: TRBV7-6
D: TRBD2
J: TRBJ2-1
DNA: TGTGCCAGCAGCTTAGCCCCTGGCGGGGGGGCCTTTTCCAATGAGCAGTTCTTC
CDR3: CASSLAPGGGAFSNEQFF

size: -
V: TRBV30
D: -
J: TRBJ1-1
DNA: TGTGCCTGGCGGTCGGACCTGGGGGCTGAAGCTTTCTTT
CDR3: CAWRSDLGAEAFF

size: medium-sized
V: TRBV10-3
D: TRBD1
J: TRBJ1-5
DNA: TGTGCCATCAGTGAGTCCAGGACAGGGATCGGGGCGAATCAGCCCCAGCATTTT
CDR3: CAISESRTGIGANQPQHF

size: -
V: TRBV19
D: -
J: TRBJ1-5
DNA: TGTGCCAGTAGTATTCCCCGGACAGAATCGATAGGCAATCAGCCCCAGCATTTT
CDR3: CASSIPRTESIGNQPQHF

size: -
V: TRBV19
D: -
J: TRBJ2-4
DNA: TGTGCCAGTAGAGGAGGGGCCATCGGGATTCAGTACTTC
CDR3: CASRGGAIGIQYF

size: -
V: TRBV7-2
D: TRBD2
J: TRBJ2-3
DNA: TGTGCCAGCACCTCTAGCGGGGCCGTTGACCTTACAGATACGCAGTATTTT
CDR3: CASTSSGAVDLTDTQYF

size: -
V: TRBV5-4
D: -
J: TRBJ1-2
DNA: TGTGCCAGCAGCCTGAGGGGGGTTATCGATGGCTACACCTTC
CDR3: CASSLRGVIDGYTF

size: few
V: TRBV5-4
D: TRBD1
J: TRBJ2-7
DNA: TGTGCCAGCAGCCCCCGCCCAGGGGGCTCCTACGAGCAGTACTTC
CDR3: CASSPRPGGSYEQYF

size: -
V: TRBV5-1
D: -
J: TRBJ1-1
DNA: TGCGCCAGCAGCTTGGAGTGGTTCCCGGAGGGGGCTTTCTTT
CDR3: CASSLEWFPEGAFF

size: -
V: TRBV20-1
D: -
J: TRBJ2-5
DNA: TGCAGTGCTAGACACGCCCGGGAAACCCAAGAGACCCAGTACTTC
CDR3: CSARHARETQETQYF

size: -
V: TRBV7-9
D: -
J: TRBJ2-5
DNA: TGTGCCAGCAGCGGAGGCGGGGTAACCCGGCGCGAGACCCAGTACTTC
CDR3: CASSGGGVTRRETQYF

size: -
V: TRBV6-1
D: TRBD2
J: TRBJ2-7
DNA: TGTGCCAGCCGGGTAGCGGGGGGCTACGAGCAGTACTTC
CDR3: CASRVAGGYEQYF

size: -
V: TRBV2
D: TRBD1
J: TRBJ1-2
DNA: TGTGCCAGCACTGGACAGGGGGCCGGCTATGGCTACACCTTC
CDR3: CASTGQGAGYGYTF